Below, one T cell receptor (beta chain) is given with its context. The data belong to a study of immune reconstitution after stem cell transplant in scleroderma. One entry per CDR3 protein results from TCRdb running MiXCR on the RT-PCR reads. Here the sample spans roughly 4,800 distinct CDR3 sequences, 7.5% to 8.5% being singletons. This sequence originates from a male donor with systemic sclerosis. This material was obtained before or after autologous hematopoietic stem cell transplantation (not recorded which).

The CDR3, as DNA: TGCAGCGTTGAAGCGGGGGGGGAGACCCAGTACTTC. Protein: CSVEAGGETQYF. V is TRBV29-1 and J is TRBJ2-5; 8 bases align to TRBD2. The CDR3 spans 12 residues. V lost 1 base, J lost 5 bases, and 0 bases stayed unmatched. Germline assignment: CDR1 SQVTM and CDR2 ANQGSEA. The full variable domain, completed using reference TRBV29-1 and TRBJ2-5, is SAVISQKPSRDICQRGTSLTIQCQVDSQVTMMFWYRQQPGQSLTLIATANQGSEATYESGFVIDKFPISRPNLTFSTLTVSNMSPEDSSIYLCSVEAGGETQYFGPGTRLLVL.